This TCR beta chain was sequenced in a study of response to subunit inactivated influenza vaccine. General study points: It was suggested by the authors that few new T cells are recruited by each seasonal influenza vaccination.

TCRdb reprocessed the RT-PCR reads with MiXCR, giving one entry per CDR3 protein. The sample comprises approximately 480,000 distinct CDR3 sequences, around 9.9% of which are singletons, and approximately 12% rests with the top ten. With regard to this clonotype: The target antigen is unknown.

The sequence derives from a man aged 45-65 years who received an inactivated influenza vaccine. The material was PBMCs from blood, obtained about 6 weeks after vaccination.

CDR3 sequence reads: CATRREMSYNEQFF. CDR3 in DNA: TGTGCCACCAGGCGGGAGATGTCCTACAATGAGCAGTTCTTC. This sequence joins TRBV15 and TRBJ2-1, with 7 bases matching TRBD2. Trimming at V came to 6 bases and at J to 1 base, leaving 3 bases not matched to a gene. The length of the CDR3 is 14 residues. Germline CDR1 and CDR2: LNHNV and YYDKDF (reference sequence).